This T cell receptor (beta chain) originates from a study of Ad26.COV2.S vaccination and SARS-CoV-2 variants. The protocol was immunoSEQ multiplex PCR, while the TCRdb copy is restricted to in-frame clones and leaves out a portion. The sample yields 350,000 to 450,000 clones, under 95% seen once. V lost 3 bases and J lost 2; bases outside the gene matches: 6. From germline, CDR1 is SGHTA and CDR2 FQGNSA. The CDR3 is 17 amino acids. Concerning this clone: Its target is unknown.

Study-wide points: Placebo and vaccine recipients had non-spike TCR breadth that was similar. The authors reported substantial breadth in spike-specific CD8+ and CD4+ T cell responses after vaccination. TCR breadth and depth analyses may have underestimated total T cell responses. Placebo recipients showed lower spike-specific TCR breadth than vaccinees.

Sequencing used peripheral blood, obtained after recovery from COVID-19. This TCR derives from a human donor who had recovered from COVID-19. V usage is TRBV7-2 and J usage is TRBJ2-1; 11 positions match TRBD2. The CDR3 loop is CASSFRIAGGTYNEQFF. DNA for the CDR3: TGTGCCAGCAGCTTTAGAATAGCGGGGGGGACCTACAATGAGCAGTTCTTC.